A selection of T cell receptor beta chains follows, all from one sample in a study of CD8 T cells in ankylosing spondylitis. TCRdb passed the 5' RACE reads through MiXCR, listing each CDR3 protein once. The table records about 390,000 distinct CDR3 sequences, about a fifth of them present only once. Sequenced input: blood, either unsorted or a sorted T cell fraction (not recorded which). The receptor set was obtained from a male donor with ankylosing spondylitis. The CDR3 runs from the conserved cysteine through the conserved F or W. Each record gives: CDR3 length, V gene, J gene, clone size, D gene, CDR3 protein, CDR3 DNA. D genes are given only for firm matches. Size is stated for part of the rows, as once, few or many counts, or as a class when the clone is expanded.

cdr3_length: 15; v_call: TRBV6-5; j_call: TRBJ2-7; clone_size: -; d_call: TRBD1; cdr3_aa: CASSYPGQGVYEQYF; cdr3_nt: TGTGCCAGCAGTTACCCCGGGCAGGGGGTCTACGAGCAGTACTTC
cdr3_length: 17; v_call: TRBV20-1; j_call: TRBJ2-2; clone_size: -; d_call: TRBD2; cdr3_aa: CSARYGTSGRNTGELFF; cdr3_nt: TGCAGTGCTAGATACGGGACTAGCGGGAGAAACACCGGGGAGCTGTTTTTT
cdr3_length: 18; v_call: TRBV5-1; j_call: TRBJ2-2; clone_size: -; d_call: -; cdr3_aa: CASHTPDGGLTNTGELFF; cdr3_nt: TGCGCCAGCCACACTCCAGATGGAGGATTAACGAACACCGGGGAGCTGTTTTTT
cdr3_length: 14; v_call: TRBV28; j_call: TRBJ1-3; clone_size: -; d_call: -; cdr3_aa: CATRVDTSGNTIYF; cdr3_nt: TGTGCCACCCGGGTGGACACCTCTGGAAACACCATATATTTT
cdr3_length: 12; v_call: TRBV7-9; j_call: TRBJ1-3; clone_size: many; d_call: -; cdr3_aa: CASSFNGRTIYF; cdr3_nt: TGTGCCAGCAGCTTCAACGGTCGCACCATATATTTT
cdr3_length: 13; v_call: TRBV18; j_call: TRBJ1-2; clone_size: many; d_call: TRBD1; cdr3_aa: CASSTGTGVGYTF; cdr3_nt: TGTGCCAGCTCGACCGGGACAGGAGTTGGCTACACCTTC
cdr3_length: 17; v_call: TRBV5-1; j_call: TRBJ2-3; clone_size: few; d_call: -; cdr3_aa: CASSLIRRAPSTDTQYF; cdr3_nt: TGCGCCAGCAGCTTGATCAGGAGAGCACCTAGCACAGATACGCAGTATTTT
cdr3_length: 16; v_call: TRBV7-6; j_call: TRBJ2-3; clone_size: few; d_call: -; cdr3_aa: CASSLGRRTSTDTQYF; cdr3_nt: TGTGCCAGCAGCTTAGGAAGGCGGACATCTACAGATACGCAGTATTTT
cdr3_length: 15; v_call: TRBV24-1; j_call: TRBJ2-3; clone_size: -; d_call: -; cdr3_aa: CATSVGPPGADTQYF; cdr3_nt: TGTGCCACCAGTGTCGGGCCTCCAGGGGCAGATACGCAGTATTTT
cdr3_length: 15; v_call: TRBV19; j_call: TRBJ2-7; clone_size: -; d_call: TRBD2; cdr3_aa: CASSIRRGGSYEQYF; cdr3_nt: TGTGCCAGTAGTATACGCCGCGGGGGTTCCTACGAGCAGTACTTC
cdr3_length: 18; v_call: TRBV24-1; j_call: TRBJ2-3; clone_size: few; d_call: TRBD2; cdr3_aa: CATSDLPGGGWGTDTQYF; cdr3_nt: TGTGCCACCAGTGATTTGCCGGGCGGGGGATGGGGCACAGATACGCAGTATTTT
cdr3_length: 14; v_call: TRBV7-9; j_call: TRBJ2-3; clone_size: -; d_call: -; cdr3_aa: CASSLQSVTDTQYF; cdr3_nt: TGTGCCAGCAGCTTACAGTCTGTCACAGATACGCAGTATTTT
cdr3_length: 15; v_call: TRBV7-2; j_call: TRBJ2-1; clone_size: -; d_call: -; cdr3_aa: CASSSPNRGYNEQFF; cdr3_nt: TGTGCCAGCAGCTCTCCGAATAGAGGGTACAATGAGCAGTTCTTC
cdr3_length: 14; v_call: TRBV7-9; j_call: TRBJ2-7; clone_size: -; d_call: -; cdr3_aa: CASSPTYLYYEQYF; cdr3_nt: TGTGCCAGCAGCCCTACTTACCTCTACTACGAGCAGTACTTC
cdr3_length: 13; v_call: TRBV7-3; j_call: TRBJ1-2; clone_size: -; d_call: -; cdr3_aa: CASSLSQNYGYTF; cdr3_nt: TGTGCCAGCAGCTTAAGCCAGAACTATGGCTACACCTTC
cdr3_length: 17; v_call: TRBV5-1; j_call: TRBJ2-6; clone_size: many; d_call: -; cdr3_aa: CASTRDRFSSGANVLTF; cdr3_nt: TGCGCCAGCACCCGGGACCGATTTAGCTCTGGGGCCAACGTCCTGACTTTC
cdr3_length: 14; v_call: TRBV7-3; j_call: TRBJ1-3; clone_size: few; d_call: -; cdr3_aa: CASSASPIGNTIYF; cdr3_nt: TGTGCCAGCAGCGCCTCCCCCATCGGCAACACCATATATTTT
cdr3_length: 13; v_call: TRBV20-1; j_call: TRBJ2-5; clone_size: -; d_call: TRBD1; cdr3_aa: CSASGTGEETQYF; cdr3_nt: TGCAGTGCTAGTGGGACAGGGGAAGAGACCCAGTACTTC
cdr3_length: 15; v_call: TRBV12-3/TRBV12-4; j_call: TRBJ2-2; clone_size: -; d_call: -; cdr3_aa: CASSFVAPGPGELFF; cdr3_nt: TGTGCCAGCAGTTTCGTGGCTCCGGGGCCCGGGGAGCTGTTTTTT
cdr3_length: 14; v_call: TRBV20-1; j_call: TRBJ2-2; clone_size: many; d_call: -; cdr3_aa: CSAGPSPGGGELFF; cdr3_nt: TGCAGTGCTGGCCCCTCTCCTGGTGGCGGGGAGCTGTTTTTT
cdr3_length: 14; v_call: TRBV30; j_call: TRBJ2-3; clone_size: -; d_call: -; cdr3_aa: CAWSVHPRGDTQYF; cdr3_nt: TGTGCCTGGAGTGTACACCCCCGCGGAGATACGCAGTATTTT
cdr3_length: 15; v_call: TRBV7-3; j_call: TRBJ2-1; clone_size: -; d_call: TRBD2; cdr3_aa: CASSRAGLVVGEQFF; cdr3_nt: TGTGCCAGCAGCCGAGCGGGACTGGTGGTCGGTGAGCAGTTCTTC
cdr3_length: 13; v_call: TRBV20-1; j_call: TRBJ1-1; clone_size: -; d_call: -; cdr3_aa: CSASPGWNTEAFF; cdr3_nt: TGCAGTGCTAGCCCGGGGTGGAACACTGAAGCTTTCTTT
cdr3_length: 13; v_call: TRBV20-1; j_call: TRBJ2-7; clone_size: -; d_call: -; cdr3_aa: CSARGASAYEQYF; cdr3_nt: TGCAGTGCTAGAGGGGCCTCTGCCTACGAGCAGTACTTC
cdr3_length: 14; v_call: TRBV20-1; j_call: TRBJ2-3; clone_size: -; d_call: -; cdr3_aa: CSASMQRATDTQYF; cdr3_nt: TGCAGTGCTAGTATGCAGAGAGCGACAGATACGCAGTATTTT
cdr3_length: 13; v_call: TRBV7-8; j_call: TRBJ1-4; clone_size: few; d_call: -; cdr3_aa: CASSSNTHEKLFF; cdr3_nt: TGTGCCAGCAGCTCAAACACCCATGAAAAACTGTTTTTT
cdr3_length: 16; v_call: TRBV28; j_call: TRBJ2-3; clone_size: few; d_call: TRBD2; cdr3_aa: CASSQGLAGLTDTQYF; cdr3_nt: TGTGCCAGCAGTCAAGGACTAGCGGGACTCACAGATACGCAGTATTTT
cdr3_length: 16; v_call: TRBV7-2; j_call: TRBJ1-4; clone_size: few; d_call: -; cdr3_aa: CASSPGQTDRNEKLFF; cdr3_nt: TGTGCCAGCAGCCCAGGACAGACAGACCGTAATGAAAAACTGTTTTTT
cdr3_length: 15; v_call: TRBV6-2/TRBV6-3; j_call: TRBJ2-2; clone_size: -; d_call: TRBD1; cdr3_aa: CASRSGQGITGELFF; cdr3_nt: TGTGCCAGCAGATCGGGACAGGGAATCACCGGGGAGCTGTTTTTT
cdr3_length: 18; v_call: TRBV5-1; j_call: TRBJ1-2; clone_size: few; d_call: -; cdr3_aa: CASSLSPPGQSSNYGYTF; cdr3_nt: TGCGCCAGCAGCTTGTCCCCGCCGGGGCAGAGCTCTAACTATGGCTACACCTTC
cdr3_length: 16; v_call: TRBV5-1; j_call: TRBJ2-7; clone_size: once; d_call: TRBD2; cdr3_aa: CASSLGLAGGGVEQYF; cdr3_nt: TGCGCCAGCAGCTTGGGACTAGCGGGAGGGGGAGTCGAGCAGTACTTC
cdr3_length: 14; v_call: TRBV20-1; j_call: TRBJ2-2; clone_size: -; d_call: TRBD1; cdr3_aa: CSARGTGVAGELFF; cdr3_nt: TGCAGTGCTAGAGGGACAGGGGTTGCCGGGGAGCTGTTTTTT
cdr3_length: 17; v_call: TRBV27; j_call: TRBJ2-1; clone_size: -; d_call: -; cdr3_aa: CASSLTQTGYGRNEQFF; cdr3_nt: TGTGCCAGCAGTTTAACCCAGACGGGATACGGTCGGAATGAGCAGTTCTTC
cdr3_length: 15; v_call: TRBV10-3; j_call: TRBJ2-5; clone_size: -; d_call: TRBD2; cdr3_aa: CAIQEDGLATETQYF; cdr3_nt: TGTGCGATCCAAGAGGACGGACTAGCGACGGAGACCCAGTACTTC
cdr3_length: 12; v_call: TRBV30; j_call: TRBJ2-1; clone_size: few; d_call: -; cdr3_aa: CAWTPGVYEQFF; cdr3_nt: TGTGCCTGGACCCCGGGTGTCTATGAGCAGTTCTTC
cdr3_length: 15; v_call: TRBV12-3/TRBV12-4; j_call: TRBJ2-2; clone_size: -; d_call: -; cdr3_aa: CASTLSVGAPGELFF; cdr3_nt: TGTGCCAGCACCCTCTCAGTCGGGGCCCCCGGGGAGCTGTTTTTT
cdr3_length: 13; v_call: TRBV12-3/TRBV12-4; j_call: TRBJ2-7; clone_size: few; d_call: -; cdr3_aa: CASSGRRAAEQYF; cdr3_nt: TGTGCCAGCAGCGGCCGGAGGGCCGCCGAGCAGTACTTC
cdr3_length: 16; v_call: TRBV5-1; j_call: TRBJ2-7; clone_size: -; d_call: -; cdr3_aa: CASSDADRILTYEQYF; cdr3_nt: TGCGCCAGCAGCGATGCCGACAGGATCCTTACCTACGAGCAGTACTTC
cdr3_length: 15; v_call: TRBV7-9; j_call: TRBJ1-2; clone_size: -; d_call: -; cdr3_aa: CASSLEVRGWYGYTF; cdr3_nt: TGTGCCAGCAGCTTAGAGGTGCGGGGATGGTACGGCTACACCTTC
cdr3_length: 14; v_call: TRBV11-3; j_call: TRBJ2-3; clone_size: -; d_call: -; cdr3_aa: CASSLDTGADTQYF; cdr3_nt: TGTGCCAGCAGCTTAGATACGGGGGCAGATACGCAGTATTTT